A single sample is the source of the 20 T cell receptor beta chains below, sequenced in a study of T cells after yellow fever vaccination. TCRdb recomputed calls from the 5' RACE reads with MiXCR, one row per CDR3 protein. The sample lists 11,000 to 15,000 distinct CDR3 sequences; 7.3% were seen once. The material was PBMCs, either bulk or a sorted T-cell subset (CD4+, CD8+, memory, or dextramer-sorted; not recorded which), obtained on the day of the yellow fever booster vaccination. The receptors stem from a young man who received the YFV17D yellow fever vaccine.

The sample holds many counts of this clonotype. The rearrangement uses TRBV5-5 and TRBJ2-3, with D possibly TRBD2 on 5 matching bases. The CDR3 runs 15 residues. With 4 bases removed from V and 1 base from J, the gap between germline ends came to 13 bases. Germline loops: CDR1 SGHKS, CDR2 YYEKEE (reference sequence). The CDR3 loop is CASSRAYGGTDTQYF. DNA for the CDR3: TGTGCCAGCAGCCGGGCGTACGGGGGCACAGATACGCAGTATTTT.

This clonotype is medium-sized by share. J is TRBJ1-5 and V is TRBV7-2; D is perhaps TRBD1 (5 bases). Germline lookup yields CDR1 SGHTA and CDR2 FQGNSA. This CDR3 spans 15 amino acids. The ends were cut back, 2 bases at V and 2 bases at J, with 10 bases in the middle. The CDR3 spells CASSLSGGGNQPQHF. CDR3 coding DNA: TGTGCCAGCAGCTTATCCGGGGGAGGCAATCAGCCCCAGCATTTT.

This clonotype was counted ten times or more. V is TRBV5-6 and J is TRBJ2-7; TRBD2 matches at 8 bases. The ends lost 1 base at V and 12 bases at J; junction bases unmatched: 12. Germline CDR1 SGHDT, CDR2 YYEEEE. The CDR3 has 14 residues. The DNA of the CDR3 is TGTGCCAGCAGCTTGTACTTCGACGGACTAGCCGGGTACGTC. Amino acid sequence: CASSLYFDGLAGYV.

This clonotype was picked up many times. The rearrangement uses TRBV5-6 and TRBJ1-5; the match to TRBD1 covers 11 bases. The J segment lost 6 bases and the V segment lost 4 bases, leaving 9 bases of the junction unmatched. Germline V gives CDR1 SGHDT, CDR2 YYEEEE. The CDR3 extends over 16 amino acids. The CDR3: CASSQLRDRGAQPQHF. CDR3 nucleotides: TGTGCCAGCAGCCAACTCCGGGACAGGGGGGCTCAGCCCCAGCATTTT. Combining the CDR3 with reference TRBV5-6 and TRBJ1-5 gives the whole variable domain DAGVTQSPTHLIKTRGQQVTLRCSPKSGHDTVSWYQQALGQGPQFIFQYYEEEERQRGNFPDRFSGHQFPNYSSELNVNALLLGDSALYLCASSQLRDRGAQPQHFGDGTRLSIL.

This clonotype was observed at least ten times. In DNA, the CDR3 is TGTGCCAGCAGTGAAGCGGGGACAGGGGCCCCCTACGAGCAGTACTTC. Translation gives CASSEAGTGAPYEQYF. J is TRBJ2-7 and V is TRBV6-1; TRBD1 agrees at 10 bases. With V trimmed by 0 bases and J by 2 bases, 4 bases remained unmatched. Looked up from germline, CDR1 is MNHNS and CDR2 is SASEGT. The CDR3 sequence is 16 residues long.

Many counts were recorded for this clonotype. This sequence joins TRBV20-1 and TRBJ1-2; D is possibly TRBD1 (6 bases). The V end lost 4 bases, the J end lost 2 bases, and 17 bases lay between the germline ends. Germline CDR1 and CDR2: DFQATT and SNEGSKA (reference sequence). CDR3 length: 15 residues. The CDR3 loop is CSATGITGSNYGYTF. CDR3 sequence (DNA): TGCAGTGCTACAGGAATTACAGGGTCCAACTATGGCTACACCTTC.

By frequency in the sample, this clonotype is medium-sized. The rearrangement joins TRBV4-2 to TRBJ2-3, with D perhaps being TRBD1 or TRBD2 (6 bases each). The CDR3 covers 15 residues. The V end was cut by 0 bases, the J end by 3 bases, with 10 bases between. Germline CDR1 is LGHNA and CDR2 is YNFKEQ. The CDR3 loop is CASSQDWGATDTQYF. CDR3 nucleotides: TGTGCCAGCAGCCAAGATTGGGGGGCGACAGATACGCAGTATTTT.

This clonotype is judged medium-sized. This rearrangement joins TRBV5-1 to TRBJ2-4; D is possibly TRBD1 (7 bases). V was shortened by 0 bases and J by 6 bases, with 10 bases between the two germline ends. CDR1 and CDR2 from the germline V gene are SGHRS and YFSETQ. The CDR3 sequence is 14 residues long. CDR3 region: CASSLGQGGNIQYF. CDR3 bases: TGCGCCAGCAGCTTGGGCCAGGGGGGAAACATTCAGTACTTC.

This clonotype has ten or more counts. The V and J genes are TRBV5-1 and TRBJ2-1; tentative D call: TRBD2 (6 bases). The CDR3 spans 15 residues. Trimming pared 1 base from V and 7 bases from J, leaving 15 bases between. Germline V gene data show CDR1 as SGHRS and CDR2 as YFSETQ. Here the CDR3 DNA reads TGCGCCAGCAGCTTGTTTGGCGGGGAGCAGAATGAGCAGTTCTTC. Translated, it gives CASSLFGGEQNEQFF.

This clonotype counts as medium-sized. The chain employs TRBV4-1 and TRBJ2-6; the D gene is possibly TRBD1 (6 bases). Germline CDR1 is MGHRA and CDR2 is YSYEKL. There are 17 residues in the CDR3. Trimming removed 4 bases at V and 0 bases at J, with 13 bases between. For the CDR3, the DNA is TGCGCCAGCAGCCGACAGGACAGTCCCTCTGGGGCCAACGTCCTGACTTTC. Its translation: CASSRQDSPSGANVLTF.

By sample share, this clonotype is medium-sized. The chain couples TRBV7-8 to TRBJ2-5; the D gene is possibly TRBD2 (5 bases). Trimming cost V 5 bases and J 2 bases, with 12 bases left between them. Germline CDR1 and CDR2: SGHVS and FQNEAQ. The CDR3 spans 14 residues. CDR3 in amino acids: CASSALGEQETQYF. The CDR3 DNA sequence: TGTGCCAGCAGCGCGCTCGGGGAACAAGAGACCCAGTACTTC.

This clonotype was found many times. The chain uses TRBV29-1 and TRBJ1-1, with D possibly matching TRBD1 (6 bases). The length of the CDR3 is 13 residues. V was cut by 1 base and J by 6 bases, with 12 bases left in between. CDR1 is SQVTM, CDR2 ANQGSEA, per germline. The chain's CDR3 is CSVEGTGWSEAFF. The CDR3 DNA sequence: TGCAGCGTTGAAGGTACAGGGTGGTCTGAAGCTTTCTTT.

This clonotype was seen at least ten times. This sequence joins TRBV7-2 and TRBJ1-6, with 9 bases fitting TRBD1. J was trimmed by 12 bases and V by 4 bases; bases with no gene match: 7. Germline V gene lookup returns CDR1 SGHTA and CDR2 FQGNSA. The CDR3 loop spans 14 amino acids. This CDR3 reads CASSSGTGQRPLHF. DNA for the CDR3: TGTGCCAGCAGCTCCGGGACAGGGCAACGACCCCTCCACTTT.

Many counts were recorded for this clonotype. The CDR3 region has the DNA TGTGCCAGCAGCTTAGCTGGGACAACAGATACGCAGTATTTT. It codes for CASSLAGTTDTQYF. This rearrangement joins TRBV7-2 to TRBJ2-3; TRBD1 is a possible D gene (6 bases). Germline V gives CDR1 SGHTA, CDR2 FQGNSA. This CDR3 is built from 14 residues. Between the trimmed V and J ends, which lost 0 bases and 3 bases, there was a span of 7 bases.

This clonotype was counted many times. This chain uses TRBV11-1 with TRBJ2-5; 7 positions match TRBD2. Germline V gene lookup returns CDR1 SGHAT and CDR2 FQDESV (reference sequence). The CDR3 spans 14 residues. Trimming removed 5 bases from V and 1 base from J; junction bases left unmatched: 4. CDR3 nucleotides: TGTGCCAGCAGCGCGGGACTAATCCAAGAGACCCAGTACTTC. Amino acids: CASSAGLIQETQYF.

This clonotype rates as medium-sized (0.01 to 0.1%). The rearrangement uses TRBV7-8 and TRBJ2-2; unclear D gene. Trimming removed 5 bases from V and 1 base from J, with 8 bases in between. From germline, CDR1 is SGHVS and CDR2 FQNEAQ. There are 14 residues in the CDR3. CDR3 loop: CASSANRNTGELFF. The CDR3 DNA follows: TGTGCCAGCAGCGCCAACCGGAACACCGGGGAGCTGTTTTTT.

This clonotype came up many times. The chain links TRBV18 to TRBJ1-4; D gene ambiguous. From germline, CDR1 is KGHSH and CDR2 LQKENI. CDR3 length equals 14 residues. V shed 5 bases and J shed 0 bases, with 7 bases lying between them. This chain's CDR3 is CASSSQTTNEKLFF. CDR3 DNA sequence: TGTGCCAGCTCATCGCAGACAACTAATGAAAAACTGTTTTTT.

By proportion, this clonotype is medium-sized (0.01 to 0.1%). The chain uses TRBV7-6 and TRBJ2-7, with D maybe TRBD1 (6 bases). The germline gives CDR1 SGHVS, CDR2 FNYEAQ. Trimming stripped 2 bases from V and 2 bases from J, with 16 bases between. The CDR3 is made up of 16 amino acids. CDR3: CASSLRSGAGTYEQYF. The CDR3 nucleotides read TGTGCCAGCAGCTTACGTTCAGGGGCCGGGACCTACGAGCAGTACTTC.

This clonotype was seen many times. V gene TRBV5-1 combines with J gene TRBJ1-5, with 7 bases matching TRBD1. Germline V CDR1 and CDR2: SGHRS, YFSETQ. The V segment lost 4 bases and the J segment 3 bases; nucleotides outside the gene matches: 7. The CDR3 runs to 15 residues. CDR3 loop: CASSVTGSANQPQHF. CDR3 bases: TGCGCCAGCAGCGTGACAGGGTCGGCCAATCAGCCCCAGCATTTT.

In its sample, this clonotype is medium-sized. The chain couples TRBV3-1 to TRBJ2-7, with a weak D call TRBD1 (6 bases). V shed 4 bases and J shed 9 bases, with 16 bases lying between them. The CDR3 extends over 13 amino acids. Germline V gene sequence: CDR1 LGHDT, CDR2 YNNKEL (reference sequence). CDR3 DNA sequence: TGTGCCAGCAGCCTAACCCCGACAGGACGGCAGTACGTC. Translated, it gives CASSLTPTGRQYV.